Sequencing of this T cell receptor beta chain was carried out in a study of shared clonotypes between healthy human individuals. Only in-frame clones appear in the TCRdb table, and some are missing; sequencing was by immunoSEQ multiplex PCR. The data show about a million clones, with roughly 80% seen just once and 0.85% to 1% held by the top ten. The CDR3 has 13 amino acids. Germline V gene sequence: CDR1 ENHRY, CDR2 SYGVKD. J was trimmed by 7 bases and V by 7 bases; bases with no gene match: 8. The sequenced sample was memory CD4+ T cells from PBMCs. This sample's subset: CD45RA-negative fraction. This receptor was obtained from a man aged 18-30 years in good health. Some clones in this sample may be carry-over from other donors' samples. The V call is TRBV10-3, the J call TRBJ2-7; 9 bases match TRBD1. CDR3 coding DNA: TGTGCCATCAAGGGAGGACAGGGGAGAGAGCAGTACTTC. This encodes CAIKGGQGREQYF.